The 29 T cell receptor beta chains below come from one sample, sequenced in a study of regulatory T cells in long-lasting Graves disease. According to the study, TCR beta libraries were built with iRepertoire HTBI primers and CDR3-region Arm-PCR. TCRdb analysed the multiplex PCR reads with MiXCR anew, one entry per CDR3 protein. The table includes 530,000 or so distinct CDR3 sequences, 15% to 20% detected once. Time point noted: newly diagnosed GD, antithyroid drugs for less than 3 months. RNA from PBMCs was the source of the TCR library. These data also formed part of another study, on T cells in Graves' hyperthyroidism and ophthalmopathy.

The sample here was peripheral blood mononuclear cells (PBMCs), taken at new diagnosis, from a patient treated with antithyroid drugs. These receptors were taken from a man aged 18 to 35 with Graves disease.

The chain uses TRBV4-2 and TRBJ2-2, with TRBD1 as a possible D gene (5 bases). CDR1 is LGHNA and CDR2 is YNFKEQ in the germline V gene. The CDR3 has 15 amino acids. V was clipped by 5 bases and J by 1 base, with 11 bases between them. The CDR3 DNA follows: TGTGCCAGCAGCGTCCAGGGTGGGAACACCGGGGAGCTGTTTTTT. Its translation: CASSVQGGNTGELFF.

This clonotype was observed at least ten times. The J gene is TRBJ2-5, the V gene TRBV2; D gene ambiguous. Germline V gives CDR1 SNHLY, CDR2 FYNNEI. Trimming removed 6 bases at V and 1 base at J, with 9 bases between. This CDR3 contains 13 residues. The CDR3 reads CASRWQSQETQYF. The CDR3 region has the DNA TGTGCCAGCAGATGGCAAAGCCAAGAGACCCAGTACTTC.

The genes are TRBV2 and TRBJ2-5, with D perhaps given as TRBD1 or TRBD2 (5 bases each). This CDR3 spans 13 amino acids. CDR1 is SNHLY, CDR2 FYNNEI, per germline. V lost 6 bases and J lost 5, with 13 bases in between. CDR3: CASRTVPGETQYF. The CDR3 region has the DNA TGTGCCAGCAGGACAGTGCCGGGGGAGACCCAGTACTTC.

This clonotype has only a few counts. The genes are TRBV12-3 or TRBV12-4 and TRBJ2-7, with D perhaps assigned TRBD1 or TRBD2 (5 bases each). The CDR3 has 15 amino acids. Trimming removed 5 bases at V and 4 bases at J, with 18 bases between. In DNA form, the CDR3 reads TGTGCCAGCAGTACTCGGGACCTTTCTCCGTACGAGCAGTACTTC. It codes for CASSTRDLSPYEQYF.

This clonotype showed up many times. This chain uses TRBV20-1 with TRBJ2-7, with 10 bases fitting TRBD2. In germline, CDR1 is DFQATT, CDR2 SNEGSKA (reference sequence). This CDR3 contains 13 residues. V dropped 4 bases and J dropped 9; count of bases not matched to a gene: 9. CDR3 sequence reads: CSATSPEREGQYF. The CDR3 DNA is TGCAGTGCTACCTCCCCCGAGCGGGAGGGGCAGTACTTC.

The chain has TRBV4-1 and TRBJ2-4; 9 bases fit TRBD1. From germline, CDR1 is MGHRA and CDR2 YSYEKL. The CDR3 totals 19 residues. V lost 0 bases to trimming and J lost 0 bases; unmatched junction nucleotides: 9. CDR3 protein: CASSQDVDRGLLAKNIQYF. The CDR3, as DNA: TGCGCCAGCAGCCAAGATGTGGACAGGGGTCTTTTAGCCAAAAACATTCAGTACTTC.

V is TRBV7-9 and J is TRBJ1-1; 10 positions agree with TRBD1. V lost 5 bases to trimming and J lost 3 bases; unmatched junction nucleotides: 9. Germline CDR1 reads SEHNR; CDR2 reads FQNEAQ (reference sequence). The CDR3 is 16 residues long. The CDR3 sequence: CASSRDRGAVDTEAFF. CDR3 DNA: TGTGCCAGCAGCCGGGACAGGGGTGCCGTGGACACTGAAGCTTTCTTT.

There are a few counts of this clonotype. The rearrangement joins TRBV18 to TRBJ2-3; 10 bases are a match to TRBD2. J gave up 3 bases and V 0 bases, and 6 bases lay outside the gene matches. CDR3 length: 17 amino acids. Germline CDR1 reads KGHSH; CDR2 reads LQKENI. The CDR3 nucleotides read TGTGCCAGCTCACCACCGATGGCTAGCGGGAGAACAGATACGCAGTATTTT. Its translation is CASSPPMASGRTDTQYF.

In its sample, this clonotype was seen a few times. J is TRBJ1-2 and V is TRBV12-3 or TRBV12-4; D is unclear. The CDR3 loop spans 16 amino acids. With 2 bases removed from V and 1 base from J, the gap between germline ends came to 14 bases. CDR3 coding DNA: TGTGCCAGCAGTTTATTCAGCGGACCTTTTAACTATGGCTACACCTTC. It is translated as CASSLFSGPFNYGYTF.

In DNA, the CDR3 is TGTGCCAGCAGCCGCCCCGGGTCGAGTAGTCCCACTGAAGCTTTCTTT. Its protein is CASSRPGSSSPTEAFF. The chain uses TRBV27 and TRBJ1-1; D is unclear. Germline V gives CDR1 MNHEY, CDR2 SMNVEV (reference sequence). V was shortened by 6 bases and J by 4 bases, with 21 bases between the two germline ends. The CDR3 has 16 amino acids.

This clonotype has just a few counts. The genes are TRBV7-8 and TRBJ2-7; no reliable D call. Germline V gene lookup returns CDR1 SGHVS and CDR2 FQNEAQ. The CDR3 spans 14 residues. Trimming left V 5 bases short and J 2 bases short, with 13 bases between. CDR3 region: CASSPSGDTYEQYF. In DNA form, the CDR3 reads TGTGCCAGCAGCCCCTCTGGGGATACCTACGAGCAGTACTTC. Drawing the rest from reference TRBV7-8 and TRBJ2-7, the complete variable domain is GAGVSQSPRYKVAKRGQDVALRCDPISGHVSLFWYQQALGQGPEFLTYFQNEAQLDKSGLPSDRFFAERPEGSVSTLKIQRTQQEDSAVYLCASSPSGDTYEQYFGPGTRLTVT.

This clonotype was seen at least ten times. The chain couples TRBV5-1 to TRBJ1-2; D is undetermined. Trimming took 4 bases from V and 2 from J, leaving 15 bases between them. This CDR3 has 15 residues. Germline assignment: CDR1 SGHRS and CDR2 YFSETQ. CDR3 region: CASSQHPEQNYGYTF. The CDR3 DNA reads TGCGCCAGCAGCCAGCACCCCGAACAAAACTATGGCTACACCTTC.

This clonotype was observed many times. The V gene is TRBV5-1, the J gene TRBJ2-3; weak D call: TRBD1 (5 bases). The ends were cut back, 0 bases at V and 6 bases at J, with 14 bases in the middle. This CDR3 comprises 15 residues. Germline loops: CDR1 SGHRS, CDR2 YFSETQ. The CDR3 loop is CASSLVGDWADTQYF. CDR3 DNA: TGCGCCAGCAGCTTGGTAGGGGATTGGGCCGATACGCAGTATTTT.

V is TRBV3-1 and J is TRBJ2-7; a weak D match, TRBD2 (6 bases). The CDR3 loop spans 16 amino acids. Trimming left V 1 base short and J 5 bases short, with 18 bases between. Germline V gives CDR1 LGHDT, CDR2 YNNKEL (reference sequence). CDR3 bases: TGTGCCAGCAGCCAAGGAGGAGGGACGGATGGTAACGAGCAGTACTTC. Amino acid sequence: CASSQGGGTDGNEQYF.

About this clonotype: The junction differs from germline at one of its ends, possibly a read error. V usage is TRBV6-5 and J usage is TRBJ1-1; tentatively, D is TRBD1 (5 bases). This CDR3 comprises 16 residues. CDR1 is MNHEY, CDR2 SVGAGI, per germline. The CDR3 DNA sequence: TGTGCCGGCAGTTACTCGATCGGGACGAGGGACACTGAAGCTTTCTTT. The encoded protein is CAGSYSIGTRDTEAFF.

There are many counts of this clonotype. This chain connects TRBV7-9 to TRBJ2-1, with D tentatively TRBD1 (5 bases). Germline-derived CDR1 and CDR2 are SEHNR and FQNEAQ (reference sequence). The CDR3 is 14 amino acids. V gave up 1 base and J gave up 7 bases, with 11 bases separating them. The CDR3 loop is CASSLGVGQNEQFF. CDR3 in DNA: TGTGCCAGCAGCTTAGGGGTGGGGCAGAATGAGCAGTTCTTC.

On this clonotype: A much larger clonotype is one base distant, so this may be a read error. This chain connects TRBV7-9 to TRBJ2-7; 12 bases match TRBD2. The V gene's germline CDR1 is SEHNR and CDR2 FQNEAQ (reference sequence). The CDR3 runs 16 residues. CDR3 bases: TGTGCCAGCAGCCATCCCGCTAGCGGGAGGGCCTACGAGCGGTACTTC. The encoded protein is CASSHPASGRAYERYF.

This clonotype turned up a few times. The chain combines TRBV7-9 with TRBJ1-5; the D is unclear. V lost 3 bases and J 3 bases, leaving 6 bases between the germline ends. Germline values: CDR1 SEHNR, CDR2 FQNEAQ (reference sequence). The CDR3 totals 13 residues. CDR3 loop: CASSFGPNQPQHF. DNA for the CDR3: TGTGCCAGCAGCTTCGGGCCCAATCAGCCCCAGCATTTT.

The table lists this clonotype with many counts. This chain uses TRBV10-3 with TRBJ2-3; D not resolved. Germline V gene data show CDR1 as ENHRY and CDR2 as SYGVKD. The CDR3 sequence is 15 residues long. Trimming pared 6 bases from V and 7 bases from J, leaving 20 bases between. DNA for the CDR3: TGTGCCATCAGCCCGACGGGTAGGATCGATCATACGCAGTATTTT. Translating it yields CAISPTGRIDHTQYF.

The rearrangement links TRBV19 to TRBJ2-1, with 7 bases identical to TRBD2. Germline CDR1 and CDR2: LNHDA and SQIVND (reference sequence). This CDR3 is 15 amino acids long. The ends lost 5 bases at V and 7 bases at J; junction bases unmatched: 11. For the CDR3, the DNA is TGTGCCAGTAGTCAAAGCGGGGTCGCAGGGAATGAGCAGTTCTTC. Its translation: CASSQSGVAGNEQFF.

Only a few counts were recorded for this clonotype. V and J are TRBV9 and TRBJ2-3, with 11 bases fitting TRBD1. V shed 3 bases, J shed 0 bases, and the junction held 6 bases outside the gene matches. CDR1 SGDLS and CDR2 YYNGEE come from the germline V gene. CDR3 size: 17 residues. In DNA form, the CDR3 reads TGTGCCAGCAGCGGGACAGGGGGCCTACTTAGCACAGATACGCAGTATTTT. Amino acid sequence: CASSGTGGLLSTDTQYF. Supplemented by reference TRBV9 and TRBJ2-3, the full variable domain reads DSGVTQTPKHLITATGQRVTLRCSPRSGDLSVYWYQQSLDQGLQFLIQYYNGEERAKGNILERFSAQQFPDLHSELNLSSLELGDSALYFCASSGTGGLLSTDTQYFGPGTRLTVL.

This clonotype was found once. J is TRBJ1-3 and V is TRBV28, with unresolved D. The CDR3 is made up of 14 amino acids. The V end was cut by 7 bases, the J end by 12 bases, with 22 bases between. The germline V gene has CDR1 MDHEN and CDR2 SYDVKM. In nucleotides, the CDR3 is TGTGCCAGCACCGTTTTTACCCCCCTACACGGCATATATTTT. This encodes CASTVFTPLHGIYF.

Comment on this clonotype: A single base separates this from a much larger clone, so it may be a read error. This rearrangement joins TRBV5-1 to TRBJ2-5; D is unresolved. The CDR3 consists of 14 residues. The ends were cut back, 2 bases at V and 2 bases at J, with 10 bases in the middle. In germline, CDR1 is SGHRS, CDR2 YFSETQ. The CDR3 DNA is TGCGCCAGCAGCTTCGACGGCGGTCAAGAGACCCAGTACTTC. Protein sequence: CASSFDGGQETQYF. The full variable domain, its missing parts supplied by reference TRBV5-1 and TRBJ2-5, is KAGVTQTPRYLIKTRGQQVTLSCSPISGHRSVSWYQQTPGQGLQFLFEYFSETQRNKGNFPGRFSGRQFSNSRSEMNVSTLELGDSALYLCASSFDGGQETQYFGPGTRLLVL.

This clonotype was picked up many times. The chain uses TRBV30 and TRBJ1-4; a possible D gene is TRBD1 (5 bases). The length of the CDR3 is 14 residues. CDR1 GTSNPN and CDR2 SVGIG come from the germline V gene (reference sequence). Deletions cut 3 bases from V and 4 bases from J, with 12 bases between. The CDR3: CAWRSLGLNEKLFF. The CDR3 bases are TGTGCCTGGAGGTCCCTGGGACTTAATGAAAAACTGTTTTTT.

CDR3 sequence reads: CASSIPGGYEQYF. The DNA of the CDR3 is TGTGCCAGTAGTATCCCGGGGGGCTACGAGCAGTACTTC. This chain connects TRBV19 to TRBJ2-7; TRBD2 matches 7 bases. The CDR3 extends over 13 amino acids. V shed 3 bases, J shed 3 bases, and the junction held 2 bases outside the gene matches. Germline loops: CDR1 LNHDA, CDR2 SQIVND (reference sequence).

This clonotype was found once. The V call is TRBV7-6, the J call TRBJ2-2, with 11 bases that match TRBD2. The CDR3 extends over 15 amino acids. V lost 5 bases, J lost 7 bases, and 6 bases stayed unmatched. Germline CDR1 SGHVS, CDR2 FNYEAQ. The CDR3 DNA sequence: TGTGCCAGCAGCCAGACTAGCGGGACAGGCGGGGAGCTGTTTTTT. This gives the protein CASSQTSGTGGELFF.

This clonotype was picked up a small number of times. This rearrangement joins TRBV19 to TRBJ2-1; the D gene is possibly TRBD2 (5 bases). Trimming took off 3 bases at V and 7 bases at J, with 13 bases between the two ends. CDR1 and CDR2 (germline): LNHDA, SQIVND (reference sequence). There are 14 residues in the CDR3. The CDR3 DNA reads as TGTGCCAGTAGTATCAATGCCTGGAGGAATGAGCAGTTCTTC. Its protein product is CASSINAWRNEQFF.

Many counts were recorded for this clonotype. The CDR3 bases are TGCGCCAGCAGCTTGGGACAGCCGAGCTCCTACGAGCAGTACTTC. This translates into CASSLGQPSSYEQYF. V usage is TRBV5-1 and J usage is TRBJ2-7, with D perhaps matching TRBD1 (5 bases). The V end was cut by 0 bases, the J end by 0 bases, with 10 bases between. The CDR3 has 15 amino acids. Germline V gives CDR1 SGHRS, CDR2 YFSETQ.

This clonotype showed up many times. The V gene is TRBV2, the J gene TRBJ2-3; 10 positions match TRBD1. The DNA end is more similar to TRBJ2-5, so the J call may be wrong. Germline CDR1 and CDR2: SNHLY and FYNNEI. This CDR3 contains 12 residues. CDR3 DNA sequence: TGTGCCAGCAGTGAAAGGGACAGGGGCCAGTACTTC. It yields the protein CASSERDRGQYF.